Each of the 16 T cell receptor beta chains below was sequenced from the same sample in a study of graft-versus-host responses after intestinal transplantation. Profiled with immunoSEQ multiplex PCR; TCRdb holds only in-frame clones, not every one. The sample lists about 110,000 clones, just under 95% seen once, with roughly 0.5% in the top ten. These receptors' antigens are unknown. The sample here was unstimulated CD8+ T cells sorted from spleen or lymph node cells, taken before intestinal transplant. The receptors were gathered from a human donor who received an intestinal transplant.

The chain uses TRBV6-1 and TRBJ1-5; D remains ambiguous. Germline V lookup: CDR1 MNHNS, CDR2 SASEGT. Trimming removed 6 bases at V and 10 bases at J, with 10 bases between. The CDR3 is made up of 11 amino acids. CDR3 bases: TGTGCCAGCAGGGACGTGGGTCCCCAGCATTTT. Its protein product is CASRDVGPQHF.

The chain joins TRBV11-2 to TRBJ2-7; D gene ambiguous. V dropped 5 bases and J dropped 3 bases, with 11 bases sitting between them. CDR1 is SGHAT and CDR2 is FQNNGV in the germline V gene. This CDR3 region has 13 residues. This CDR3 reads CASSPLPDYEQYF. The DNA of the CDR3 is TGTGCCAGCAGCCCCCTGCCTGACTACGAGCAGTACTTC.

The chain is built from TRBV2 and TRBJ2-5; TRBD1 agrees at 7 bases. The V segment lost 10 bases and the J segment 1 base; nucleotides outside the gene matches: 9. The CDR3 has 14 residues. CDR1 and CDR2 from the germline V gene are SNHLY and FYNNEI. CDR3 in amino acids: CAKALRTGQETQYF. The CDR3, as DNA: TGTGCCAAAGCCTTGAGGACAGGCCAAGAGACCCAGTACTTC. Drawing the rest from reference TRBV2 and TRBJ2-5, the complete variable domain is EPEVTQTPSHQVTQMGQEVILRCVPISNHLYFYWYRQILGQKVEFLVSFYNNEISEKSEIFDDQFSVERPDGSNFTLKIRSTKLEDSAMYFCAKALRTGQETQYFGPGTRLLVL.

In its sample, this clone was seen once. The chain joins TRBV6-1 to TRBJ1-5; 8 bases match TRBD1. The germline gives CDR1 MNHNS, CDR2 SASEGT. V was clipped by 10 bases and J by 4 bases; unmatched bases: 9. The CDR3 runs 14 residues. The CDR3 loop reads CATTTGARNQPQHF. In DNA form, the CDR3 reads TGTGCCACTACGACAGGGGCGAGGAATCAGCCCCAGCATTTT.

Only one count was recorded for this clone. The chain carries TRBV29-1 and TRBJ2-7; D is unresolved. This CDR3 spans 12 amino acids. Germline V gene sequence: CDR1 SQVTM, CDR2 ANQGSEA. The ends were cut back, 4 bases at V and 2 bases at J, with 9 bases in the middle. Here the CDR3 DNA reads TGCAGCGTTGTCCAGCCTACCTACGAGCAGTACTTC. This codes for CSVVQPTYEQYF.

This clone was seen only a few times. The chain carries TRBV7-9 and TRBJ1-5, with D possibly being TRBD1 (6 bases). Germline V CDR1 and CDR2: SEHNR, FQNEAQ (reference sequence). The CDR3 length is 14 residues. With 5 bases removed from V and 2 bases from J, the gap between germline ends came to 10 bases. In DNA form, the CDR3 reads TGTGCCAGCAGCACACAGGGAGGCAATCAGCCCCAGCATTTT. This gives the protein CASSTQGGNQPQHF.

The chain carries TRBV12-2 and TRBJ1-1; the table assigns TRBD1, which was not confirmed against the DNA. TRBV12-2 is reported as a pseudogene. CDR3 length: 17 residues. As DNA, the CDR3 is TGTGCAAGTCGCTTAATATCCATGGGACAGGGAGGTACTGAAGCTTTCTTT. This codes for CASRLISMGQGGTEAFF.

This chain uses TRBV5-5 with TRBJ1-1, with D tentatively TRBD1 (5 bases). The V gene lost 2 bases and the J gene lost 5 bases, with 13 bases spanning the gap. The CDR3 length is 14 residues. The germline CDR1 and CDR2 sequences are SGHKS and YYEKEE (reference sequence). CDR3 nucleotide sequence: TGTGCCAGCAGCTTTCGGGGGGACGGAACTGAAGCTTTCTTT. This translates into CASSFRGDGTEAFF.

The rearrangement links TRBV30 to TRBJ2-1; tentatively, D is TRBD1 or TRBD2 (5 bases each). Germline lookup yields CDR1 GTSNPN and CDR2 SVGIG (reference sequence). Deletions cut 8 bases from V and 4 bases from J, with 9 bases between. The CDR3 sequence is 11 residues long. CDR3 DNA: TGTGCCGGGGACCGATACAATGAGCAGTTCTTC. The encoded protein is CAGDRYNEQFF.

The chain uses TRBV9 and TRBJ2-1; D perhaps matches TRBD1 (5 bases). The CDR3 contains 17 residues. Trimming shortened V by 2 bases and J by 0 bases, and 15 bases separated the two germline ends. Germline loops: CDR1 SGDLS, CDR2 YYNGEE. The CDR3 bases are TGTGCCAGCAGCGTCGTACAGGTTTCGAGCTCCTACAATGAGCAGTTCTTC. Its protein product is CASSVVQVSSSYNEQFF.

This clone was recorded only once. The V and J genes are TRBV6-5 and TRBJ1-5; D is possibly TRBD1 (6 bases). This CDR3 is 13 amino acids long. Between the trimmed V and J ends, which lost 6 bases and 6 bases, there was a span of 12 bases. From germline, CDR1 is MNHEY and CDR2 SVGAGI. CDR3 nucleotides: TGTGCCAGCAGCCGCACAGGGACTCAGCCCCAGCATTTT. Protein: CASSRTGTQPQHF.

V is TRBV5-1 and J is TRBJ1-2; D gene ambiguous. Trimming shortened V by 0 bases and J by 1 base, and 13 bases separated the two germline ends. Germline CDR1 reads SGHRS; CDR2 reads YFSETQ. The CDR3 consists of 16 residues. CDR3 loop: CASSLAMGQLNYGYTF. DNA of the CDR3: TGCGCCAGCAGCTTGGCCATGGGTCAGCTTAACTATGGCTACACCTTC.

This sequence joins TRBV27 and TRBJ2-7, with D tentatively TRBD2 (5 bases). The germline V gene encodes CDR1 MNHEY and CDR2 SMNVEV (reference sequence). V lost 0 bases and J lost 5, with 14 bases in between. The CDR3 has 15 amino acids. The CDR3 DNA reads TGTGCCAGCAGTTTATCGGGCGGGTCCCCCCACGAGCAGTACTTC. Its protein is CASSLSGGSPHEQYF.

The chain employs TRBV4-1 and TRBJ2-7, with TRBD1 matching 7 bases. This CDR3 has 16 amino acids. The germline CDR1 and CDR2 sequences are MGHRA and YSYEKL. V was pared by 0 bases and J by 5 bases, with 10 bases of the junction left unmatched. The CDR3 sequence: CASSQDLDRARDEQYF. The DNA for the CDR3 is TGCGCCAGCAGCCAAGATTTAGACAGGGCCCGGGACGAGCAGTACTTC.

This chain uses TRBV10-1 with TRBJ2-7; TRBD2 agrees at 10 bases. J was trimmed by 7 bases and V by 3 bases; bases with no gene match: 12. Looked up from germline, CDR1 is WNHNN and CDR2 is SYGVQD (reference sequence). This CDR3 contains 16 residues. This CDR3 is CASSEFRLAGVGEQYF. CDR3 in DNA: TGCGCCAGCAGTGAATTCAGGCTAGCGGGAGTCGGTGAGCAGTACTTC.

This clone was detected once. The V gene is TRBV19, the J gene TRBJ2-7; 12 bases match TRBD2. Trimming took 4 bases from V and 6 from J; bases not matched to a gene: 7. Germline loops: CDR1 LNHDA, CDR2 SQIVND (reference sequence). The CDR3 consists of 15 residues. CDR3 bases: TGTGCCAGTAGTACATCCGGGACTAGCGGGTTCGAGCAGTACTTC. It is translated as CASSTSGTSGFEQYF. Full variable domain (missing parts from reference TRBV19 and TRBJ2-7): DGGITQSPKYLFRKEGQNVTLSCEQNLNHDAMYWYRQDPGQGLRLIYYSQIVNDFQKGDIAEGYSVSREKKESFPLTVTSAQKNPTAFYLCASSTSGTSGFEQYFGPGTRLTVT.